What follows are 32 T cell receptor beta chains derived from one specimen sequenced in a study of blood T cell repertoires in COVID-19 (dated by TCRdb to the early 2020s). Libraries were built with the immunoSEQ multiplex PCR assay. TCRdb carries this immuneACCESS record with in-frame sequences only. Its versions omit some clonotypes, under half of them owing to an unresolved V gene in the studies checked, with the rest unexplained. The sample has 200,000 to 250,000 clones on record, approximately 89% of them singletons. The top ten hold 4.5% to 5.5% of the sample. Sequencing was performed on peripheral blood. These receptors were collected from a woman between 40 and 55 years old with acute or convalescent COVID-19.

This sequence joins TRBV2 and TRBJ1-5; 8 bases line up with TRBD1. This CDR3 comprises 14 residues. Germline-derived CDR1 and CDR2 are SNHLY and FYNNEI. V was pared by 2 bases and J by 4 bases, with 1 base of the junction left unmatched. The CDR3 is CASSEWTGNQPQHF. The CDR3 nucleotides are TGTGCCAGCAGTGAATGGACAGGGAATCAGCCCCAGCATTTT.

This clone was observed once. This chain joins TRBV7-2 and TRBJ1-1, with a tentative D call TRBD1 (5 bases). Trimming cost V 5 bases and J 0 bases, with 19 bases left between them. This CDR3 has 17 amino acids. Per germline, CDR1 SGHTA and CDR2 FQGNSA. CDR3 bases: TGTGCCAGCAGCGGACAACGGGGAGGGGTCATGAACACTGAAGCTTTCTTT. Protein product: CASSGQRGGVMNTEAFF.

This chain uses TRBV10-3 with TRBJ1-2, with a possible D match to TRBD1 (5 bases). V gave up 8 bases and J gave up 2 bases, with 9 bases separating them. The germline gives CDR1 ENHRY, CDR2 SYGVKD. The CDR3 has 12 amino acids. In DNA form, the CDR3 reads TGTGCCATCGGTCGACAGAACTATGGCTACACCTTC. Protein product: CAIGRQNYGYTF.

V usage is TRBV12-5 and J usage is TRBJ1-5, with D tentatively TRBD1 (5 bases). The CDR3 spans 14 residues. Looked up from germline, CDR1 is LGHNT and CDR2 is FRNRAP. Trimming took off 2 bases at V and 5 bases at J, with 10 bases between the two ends. The CDR3 spells CASGLSGWDQPQHF. CDR3 bases: TGTGCTAGTGGTTTGTCAGGGTGGGATCAGCCCCAGCATTTT.

The chain uses TRBV4-2 and TRBJ1-3; the D gene is possibly TRBD1 (5 bases). V lost 0 bases and J lost 0, with 12 bases in between. The CDR3 is 17 residues long. Germline V lookup: CDR1 LGHNA, CDR2 YNFKEQ. Here the CDR3 DNA reads TGTGCCAGCAGCCAAGAGGGCAGGGTCCTCTCTGGAAACACCATATATTTT. Protein product: CASSQEGRVLSGNTIYF.

The V and J genes are TRBV10-3 and TRBJ1-1; tentative D call: TRBD1 (5 bases). This CDR3 contains 15 residues. Germline V CDR1 and CDR2: ENHRY, SYGVKD. The V gene lost 4 bases and the J gene lost 1 base, with 13 bases spanning the gap. CDR3 DNA: TGTGCCATCAGTGTATCGGGGACTCAGAACACTGAAGCTTTCTTT. Protein: CAISVSGTQNTEAFF.

J is TRBJ1-3 and V is TRBV5-1; D unresolved. Trimming removed 6 bases from V and 3 bases from J, with 19 bases in between. CDR1 and CDR2 (germline): SGHRS, YFSETQ. The CDR3 totals 16 residues. The DNA of the CDR3 is TGCGCCAGCAAAAAAACGGTGGAGGGTTATGGAAACACCATATATTTT. Translated: CASKKTVEGYGNTIYF. Based on the CDR3 plus reference TRBV5-1 and TRBJ1-3, the full variable domain is KAGVTQTPRYLIKTRGQQVTLSCSPISGHRSVSWYQQTPGQGLQFLFEYFSETQRNKGNFPGRFSGRQFSNSRSEMNVSTLELGDSALYLCASKKTVEGYGNTIYFGEGSWLTVV.

The chain uses TRBV6-5 and TRBJ1-1; D uncertain. Trimming cost V 6 bases and J 3 bases, with 8 bases left between them. CDR1 is MNHEY, CDR2 SVGAGI, per germline. The CDR3 loop spans 12 amino acids. The chain's CDR3 is CASRFGDTEAFF. As DNA, the CDR3 is TGTGCCAGCAGGTTCGGGGACACTGAAGCTTTCTTT.

The CDR3 nucleotides read TGTGCCAGCAGTTACTCCGTGAGATACACTGAAGCTTTCTTT. It is translated as CASSYSVRYTEAFF. The chain has TRBV6-2 or TRBV6-3 and TRBJ1-1, with D unresolved. Trimming removed 0 bases at V and 3 bases at J, with 8 bases between. Germline V CDR1 and CDR2: MNHEY, SVGEGT. This CDR3 region has 14 residues.

The chain recombines TRBV2 with TRBJ1-5, with TRBD1 as a possible D gene (5 bases). The V end lost 4 bases, the J end lost 4 bases, and 8 bases lay between the germline ends. Germline loops: CDR1 SNHLY, CDR2 FYNNEI. CDR3 length equals 13 residues. This CDR3 is CASSATENQPQHF. The CDR3 DNA is TGTGCCAGCAGTGCGACAGAGAATCAGCCCCAGCATTTT. Together with reference TRBV2 and TRBJ1-5, the CDR3 gives the full variable domain: EPEVTQTPSHQVTQMGQEVILRCVPISNHLYFYWYRQILGQKVEFLVSFYNNEISEKSEIFDDQFSVERPDGSNFTLKIRSTKLEDSAMYFCASSATENQPQHFGDGTRLSIL.

The chain carries TRBV4-1 and TRBJ1-3; unclear D gene. The CDR3 is 16 residues long. V shed 0 bases and J shed 0 bases, with 9 bases lying between them. Looked up from germline, CDR1 is MGHRA and CDR2 is YSYEKL. This chain's CDR3 is CASSQDDGSSGNTIYF. Written as DNA, the CDR3 is TGCGCCAGCAGCCAAGATGACGGGAGCTCTGGAAACACCATATATTTT.

The chain employs TRBV5-5 and TRBJ1-6; 10 nucleotides agree with TRBD1. Germline V gene data show CDR1 as SGHKS and CDR2 as YYEKEE (reference sequence). The CDR3 sequence is 15 residues long. J gave up 9 bases and V 4 bases, and 7 bases lay outside the gene matches. CDR3 residues: CASSLGQGVGSPLHF. The CDR3 region has the DNA TGTGCCAGCAGCCTCGGACAGGGGGTCGGTTCACCCCTCCACTTT.

V is TRBV2 and J is TRBJ1-3, with 8 bases that match TRBD1. Germline lookup yields CDR1 SNHLY and CDR2 FYNNEI. The junction had 2 bases not matched to a gene; V was cut back by 4 bases and J by 0 bases. The CDR3 sequence is 15 residues long. The CDR3 is CASSATGGSGNTIYF. CDR3 nucleotides: TGTGCCAGCAGTGCTACAGGGGGCTCTGGAAACACCATATATTTT. The full variable domain, its missing parts supplied by reference TRBV2 and TRBJ1-3, is EPEVTQTPSHQVTQMGQEVILRCVPISNHLYFYWYRQILGQKVEFLVSFYNNEISEKSEIFDDQFSVERPDGSNFTLKIRSTKLEDSAMYFCASSATGGSGNTIYFGEGSWLTVV.

The sample holds one count of this clone. The chain is built from TRBV11-3 and TRBJ2-2; 8 positions agree with TRBD1. CDR1 SGHNT and CDR2 YENEEA come from the germline V gene. The CDR3 runs 14 residues. J gave up 1 base and V 6 bases, and 1 base lay outside the gene matches. The DNA of the CDR3 is TGTGCCAGCAGGGGGACAGGGAACACCGGGGAGCTGTTTTTT. Its translation: CASRGTGNTGELFF.

This rearrangement joins TRBV6-1 to TRBJ1-1; 9 bases match TRBD1. CDR1 is MNHNS, CDR2 SASEGT, per germline. This CDR3 is 16 amino acids long. J was trimmed by 3 bases and V by 3 bases; bases with no gene match: 8. The CDR3 protein is CASSDEGTGLHTEAFF. The CDR3 DNA follows: TGTGCCAGCAGTGACGAGGGGACAGGGCTGCACACTGAAGCTTTCTTT.

The V gene is TRBV7-9, the J gene TRBJ1-4, with 9 bases that match TRBD1. V lost 4 bases to trimming and J lost 7 bases; unmatched junction nucleotides: 4. The CDR3 contains 14 residues. Germline CDR1 is SEHNR and CDR2 is FQNEAQ (reference sequence). This chain's CDR3 is CASSSTGQGEKLFF. Written as DNA, the CDR3 is TGTGCCAGCAGCTCTACGGGACAGGGTGAAAAACTGTTTTTT.

The rearrangement links TRBV21-1 to TRBJ1-1. TRBV21-1 is noted as a pseudogene. This CDR3 comprises 19 residues. The CDR3 region has the DNA TGTGCCAGCAGCAAAGCGCATGGGAGCTGCACCCTGAAGAACACTGAAGCTTTCTTT. It codes for CASSKAHGSCTLKNTEAFF.

V gene TRBV27 combines with J gene TRBJ1-1; D gene unclear. V dropped 2 bases and J dropped 1 base, with 11 bases sitting between them. The CDR3 length is 15 residues. The V gene's germline CDR1 is MNHEY and CDR2 SMNVEV (reference sequence). In DNA form, the CDR3 reads TGTGCCAGCAGTTTACCCCCACCCGGGAACACTGAAGCTTTCTTT. Encoded protein: CASSLPPPGNTEAFF.

The chain employs TRBV5-5 and TRBJ1-2; D is possibly TRBD1 (6 bases). This CDR3 comprises 17 residues. The V gene lost 6 bases and the J gene lost 2 bases, with 23 bases spanning the gap. Germline V lookup: CDR1 SGHKS, CDR2 YYEKEE (reference sequence). The CDR3 reads CASTPIGQGSKNYGYTF. In DNA form, the CDR3 reads TGTGCCAGCACCCCAATTGGCCAGGGGAGTAAGAACTATGGCTACACCTTC.

This chain joins TRBV25-1 and TRBJ1-4, with D tentatively TRBD1 (6 bases). Trimming shortened V by 6 bases and J by 7 bases, and 21 bases separated the two germline ends. Germline CDR1 MGHDK, CDR2 SYGVNS. The CDR3 is made up of 16 amino acids. The DNA of the CDR3 is TGTGCCAGCAGGGGGAGATCGGGGGGGCTGGTTGAAAAACTGTTTTTT. This translates into CASRGRSGGLVEKLFF.

This clone was counted a few times. The V gene is TRBV7-3, the J gene TRBJ2-3; a weak D match, TRBD1 (5 bases). V was trimmed by 1 base and J by 8 bases, leaving 7 bases between them. Germline-derived CDR1 and CDR2 are SGHTA and FQGTGA. The CDR3 length is 12 residues. CDR3 DNA sequence: TGTGCCAGCAGCTTAAGTAGGGGTACGCAGTATTTT. Translated, it gives CASSLSRGTQYF.

The chain carries TRBV2 and TRBJ1-5; TRBD1 is a possible D gene (6 bases). V lost 3 bases, J lost 8 bases, and 11 bases lay in between. The CDR3 length is 13 residues. In germline, CDR1 is SNHLY, CDR2 FYNNEI. CDR3 DNA: TGTGCCAGCAGTGATACAGGGACGGAGCCCCAGCATTTT. It specifies CASSDTGTEPQHF.

The V gene is TRBV5-5, the J gene TRBJ1-2; the match to TRBD1 covers 7 bases. Germline V gene sequence: CDR1 SGHKS, CDR2 YYEKEE (reference sequence). The ends lost 4 bases at V and 6 bases at J; junction bases unmatched: 15. This CDR3 contains 16 residues. CDR3 region: CASSRGTGAPSDGYTF. CDR3 DNA: TGTGCCAGCAGCCGTGGTACAGGGGCTCCGAGTGATGGCTACACCTTC.

The chain joins TRBV7-6 to TRBJ1-1; TRBD1 matches 10 bases. CDR3 size: 17 residues. The germline CDR1 and CDR2 sequences are SGHVS and FNYEAQ. V dropped 1 base and J dropped 3; count of bases not matched to a gene: 8. CDR3 nucleotide sequence: TGTGCCAGCAGCTTAGGGGACAGGGGAAAAACACACACTGAAGCTTTCTTT. This encodes CASSLGDRGKTHTEAFF. The full variable domain, with the rest looked up from reference TRBV7-6 and TRBJ1-1, is GAGVSQSPRYKVTKRGQDVALRCDPISGHVSLYWYRQALGQGPEFLTYFNYEAQQDKSGLPNDRFSAERPEGSISTLTIQRTEQRDSAMYRCASSLGDRGKTHTEAFFGQGTRLTVV.

This clone was observed a single time. The CDR3 sequence: CAISGTDEETQYF. The CDR3 coding sequence is TGTGCCATCAGTGGGACAGATGAAGAGACCCAGTACTTC. V is TRBV10-3 and J is TRBJ2-5; a possible D gene is TRBD1 (6 bases). Germline V CDR1 and CDR2: ENHRY, SYGVKD. Trimming removed 4 bases from V and 3 bases from J, with 9 bases in between. CDR3 length equals 13 residues.

This clone appeared once. J is TRBJ2-5 and V is TRBV24-1, with a possible D match to TRBD1 (6 bases). This CDR3 spans 14 amino acids. Trimming left V 8 bases short and J 2 bases short, with 14 bases between. Germline CDR1 reads KGHDR; CDR2 reads SFDVKD. The CDR3: CATTSWGRQETQYF. Written as DNA, the CDR3 is TGTGCCACCACCTCTTGGGGGCGACAAGAGACCCAGTACTTC.

This clone was detected once. The chain combines TRBV4-2 with TRBJ1-6, with D possibly being TRBD1 (6 bases). Germline CDR1 reads LGHNA; CDR2 reads YNFKEQ. This CDR3 region has 16 residues. V gave up 3 bases and J gave up 8 bases, with 17 bases separating them. The CDR3 DNA reads TGTGCCAGCAGCCATGTGCCCGGGACACCGGATTCACCCCTCCACTTT. It yields the protein CASSHVPGTPDSPLHF.

This clone came up once. The chain has TRBV27 and TRBJ2-3, with 8 bases aligning to TRBD1. V dropped 9 bases and J dropped 2; count of bases not matched to a gene: 4. Germline V gives CDR1 MNHEY, CDR2 SMNVEV (reference sequence). The CDR3 consists of 13 residues. Here the CDR3 DNA reads TGTGCCAGGCGGGACAGGCCCACAGATACGCAGTATTTT. The encoded protein is CARRDRPTDTQYF.

The chain joins TRBV5-4 to TRBJ1-3, with a possible D match to TRBD1 (5 bases). The length of the CDR3 is 14 residues. V was clipped by 2 bases and J by 5 bases, with 11 bases between them. Germline values: CDR1 SGHNT, CDR2 YYREEE (reference sequence). The CDR3 loop reads CASSFWQGRNTIYF. In nucleotides, the CDR3 is TGTGCCAGCAGCTTCTGGCAGGGAAGAAACACCATATATTTT.

The J gene is TRBJ1-6, the V gene TRBV9, with 9 bases lining up with TRBD1. This CDR3 spans 18 amino acids. The germline CDR1 and CDR2 sequences are SGDLS and YYNGEE. Trimming at V came to 2 bases and at J to 9 bases, leaving 15 bases not matched to a gene. CDR3 nucleotide sequence: TGTGCCAGCAGCGTCGCCTCCACCGGGACAGGGTATTCTTCACCCCTCCACTTT. Amino acids: CASSVASTGTGYSSPLHF. Full variable domain (rest looked up from reference TRBV9 and TRBJ1-6): DSGVTQTPKHLITATGQRVTLRCSPRSGDLSVYWYQQSLDQGLQFLIQYYNGEERAKGNILERFSAQQFPDLHSELNLSSLELGDSALYFCASSVASTGTGYSSPLHFGNGTRLTVT.

A few counts support this clone. Different DNA sequences within this sample yield the same CDR3. This chain links TRBV6-4 with TRBJ1-2, with 7 nucleotides matching TRBD1. The CDR3 totals 16 residues. Germline V CDR1 and CDR2: MRHNA, SNTAGT. The J segment lost 4 bases and the V segment lost 2 bases, leaving 10 bases of the junction unmatched. CDR3: CASSDTPQTGPYGYTF. In DNA form, the CDR3 reads TGTGCCAGCAGTGACACGCCTCAGACAGGGCCCTATGGCTACACCTTC.

This chain connects TRBV5-1 to TRBJ1-5; TRBD1 agrees at 9 bases. Germline loops: CDR1 SGHRS, CDR2 YFSETQ. V trimming: 0 bases; J trimming: 1 base; junction bases outside the gene matches: 5. CDR3 size: 17 residues. The DNA for the CDR3 is TGCGCCAGCAGCTTGGGGACAGGGGAGGGAAGCAATCAGCCCCAGCATTTT. The encoded protein is CASSLGTGEGSNQPQHF.